This TCR beta chain appears in the sequencing data of a study of low-dose radiotherapy and immunotherapy resistance in tumors. Study-level information: Cohort 2 was treated with 1 Gy per fraction every two weeks, amounting to 13 Gy across 26 weeks. Nivolumab was given to patients as a 240 mg flat dose every two weeks, and ipilimumab at 1 mg/kg every six weeks. Both were delivered intravenously.

Germline V gene sequence: CDR1 SNHLY, CDR2 FYNNEI. V lost 3 bases to trimming and J lost 8 bases, with 10 bases between them. The CDR3 sequence is 12 residues long. This clonotype was recorded a few times. TRAV and TRBV primers primed cDNA for both TCRalpha and TCRbeta. Amplification, which lasted roughly 20 PCR cycles, used a constant-region primer and V-primer adapter to amplify TCRs. Each CDR3 protein is one row after TCRdb ran MiXCR on the reads. The sample records under 11,000 distinct CDR3 sequences, 50% to 70% being singletons. The receptor's source is a human donor with advanced metastatic prostate, ovarian, gallbladder or colorectal cancer (not recorded which). This table probably holds off-target reads from a library built for another chain. The chain links TRBV2 to TRBJ1-2, with D unresolved. CDR3 amino acids: CASSDWSGGYTF. The CDR3 coding sequence is TGTGCCAGCAGTGATTGGAGTGGAGGCTACACCTTC.